This T cell receptor (beta chain) came from a study of OX40 agonist ivuxolimab in advanced cancers. The CDR3 loop spans 15 amino acids. CDR1 is MNHNS, CDR2 SASEGT, per germline. Between the trimmed V and J ends, which lost 0 bases and 3 bases, there was a span of 12 bases. The assay was immunoSEQ multiplex PCR, and TCRdb's table has in-frame clones only and misses some. The repertoire has about 73,000 clones, roughly 80% of them found once; the top ten carry around 2.4%. The sequenced sample was CD4+ or CD8+ T cells sorted from blood, obtained in a trial of the OX40 agonist ivuxolimab. The TCR was taken from an adult with an advanced solid tumor such as melanoma, head and neck, liver or kidney cancer. This rearrangement joins TRBV6-1 to TRBJ2-7; D remains ambiguous. The CDR3 region is CASSEAFKPLYEQYF. The DNA for the CDR3 is TGTGCCAGCAGTGAAGCGTTTAAGCCCCTCTACGAGCAGTACTTC.